This T cell receptor beta chain is from a study of control samples from healthy donors and cancer patients. Germline CDR1 is SNHLY and CDR2 is FYNNEI. The CDR3 contains 14 residues. Trimming removed 3 bases from V and 5 bases from J; junction bases left unmatched: 3. Data came from immunoSEQ multiplex PCR; TCRdb stores just in-frame clones and leaves some out. The table shows around 160,000 clones, with roughly 93% occurring only once. This clone came up once. The TCR originated in a man younger than 35 in good health. What was sequenced was blood. The rearrangement joins TRBV2 to TRBJ2-5; 10 bases map to TRBD1. The CDR3 region has the DNA TGTGCCAGCAGTGACGGGACAGGGGTTGAGACCCAGTACTTC. Encoded protein: CASSDGTGVETQYF.